This T cell receptor (beta chain) came from a study of T cells after yellow fever vaccination. Germline lookup yields CDR1 SEHNR and CDR2 FQNEAQ (reference sequence). The CDR3 covers 15 residues. Trimming at V came to 2 bases and at J to 5 bases, leaving 6 bases not matched to a gene. Using its own MiXCR run on the 5' RACE reads, TCRdb lists one record per CDR3 protein. The top ten hold approximately 15% of the sample, which has hundreds of thousands of distinct CDR3 sequences, roughly 12% seen once. On this clonotype: What it binds is unknown.

Study-level points and caveats: By day 5 rather than day 15, the secondary response had peaked, though it was weaker.

The clonotype comes from a man aged 30 to 45 who received the YFV17D yellow fever vaccine. The chain carries TRBV7-9 and TRBJ1-5; 7 bases align to TRBD1. The sample consisted of PBMCs, taken on the day of the yellow fever booster vaccination. As DNA, the CDR3 is TGTGCCAGCAGCTTATCACAGGGGCGGGATCAGCCCCAGCATTTT. Translation: CASSLSQGRDQPQHF.